The rows below give T cell receptor beta chains drawn from one sample of a study of cytomegalovirus exposure and HLA in healthy donors. TCRdb's table, derived via immunoSEQ multiplex PCR, lists solely in-frame clones and lacks some. The sample comprises about 130,000 clones, roughly 80% of which are singletons, and 1% rests with the top ten. Sequenced sample: PBMCs. These receptors were taken from a man aged 35-49 years in good health and CMV-seronegative. Both conserved end residues are part of each CDR3. D genes are given only for firm matches. Where a row states a size, it is once, few, many or the class of an expanded clone; other rows omit it.

D gene	V gene	clone size	J gene	CDR3 DNA	CDR3 protein
TRBD1	TRBV28	NA	TRBJ1-5	TGTGCCAGCAGTCCCCGACAGGGTAGCAATCAGCCCCAGCATTTT	CASSPRQGSNQPQHF
TRBD2	TRBV11-2	NA	TRBJ2-3	TGTGCCAGCAGCTTTAGGATGGCGGCGGGGGGAGATACGCAGTATTTT	CASSFRMAAGGDTQYF
TRBD1	TRBV6-1	NA	TRBJ1-5	TGTGCCAGCAGTGTCCTGACAGGGGGTCAGCCCCAGCATTTT	CASSVLTGGQPQHF
NA	TRBV7-9	few	TRBJ2-5	TGTGCCAGCAGCTTAGAGGCGGGAATGGGGGAGACCCAGTACTTC	CASSLEAGMGETQYF
NA	TRBV5-1	NA	TRBJ1-2	TGCGCCAGCAGCCAAGACAAAGCCTACTATGGCTACACCTTC	CASSQDKAYYGYTF
TRBD2	TRBV27	NA	TRBJ2-2	TGTGCCAGCAGCCCAGCGGGAGCTGACGGGGAGCTGTTTTTT	CASSPAGADGELFF
NA	TRBV5-1	NA	TRBJ2-1	TGCGCCAGCAGCTTGGCATCTGTAGCCTACAATGAGCAGTTCTTC	CASSLASVAYNEQFF
TRBD2	TRBV29-1	NA	TRBJ2-1	TGCAGCGTTGAAGGGCAAGCGGGGGCTGAGCAGTTCTTC	CSVEGQAGAEQFF
NA	TRBV19	NA	TRBJ2-5	TGTGCCAGTAGCCGAAGGACGGGAACCCAAGAGACCCAGTACTTC	CASSRRTGTQETQYF
NA	TRBV30	NA	TRBJ2-5	TGTGCCTGGAGTGACTCGGCAGGCGAGTACTTC	CAWSDSAGEYF
NA	TRBV6-5	NA	TRBJ1-3	TGTGCCAGCAGTTACTCTAGTGACTCTGGAAACACCATATATTTT	CASSYSSDSGNTIYF
TRBD1	TRBV10-3	NA	TRBJ1-1	TGTGCCATCAACAGGGGTCAAACTGAAGCTTTCTTT	CAINRGQTEAFF
NA	TRBV9	NA	TRBJ1-2	TGTGCCAGCACAGGTCCCTATGGCTACACCTTC	CASTGPYGYTF
TRBD1	TRBV6-5	NA	TRBJ2-7	TGTGCCAGCAGTTACTTGGGACAGGGCTACGAGCAGTACTTC	CASSYLGQGYEQYF
TRBD1	TRBV4-1	few	TRBJ1-2	TGCGCCAGCAGCCATCCGCCCCAGGGGGCGCAGGGCTACACCTTC	CASSHPPQGAQGYTF
NA	TRBV6-5	NA	TRBJ1-2	TGTGCCAGCAGTTCAAGCTCTACAGGGTTATATGGCTACACCTTC	CASSSSSTGLYGYTF
NA	TRBV6-1	NA	TRBJ2-5	TGTGCCAGCAGCGATACCTTTCGCGTGACCCAGTACTTC	CASSDTFRVTQYF
NA	TRBV4-1	NA	TRBJ1-2	TGCGCCGGCAGCCAAGAGGAGGGGAGGCGGAGATGGGGTGGCTACACCTTC	CAGSQEEGRRRWGGYTF
NA	TRBV19	NA	TRBJ1-1	TGTGCCAGTATCCCTCCTTGGAACACTGAAGCTTTCTTT	CASIPPWNTEAFF
TRBD1	TRBV28	few	TRBJ1-2	TGTGCCAGCAGTCCGAGGGACAGGGGGGACTATGGCTACACCTTC	CASSPRDRGDYGYTF
NA	TRBV6-5	NA	TRBJ2-7	TGTGCCAGCAGTTACTCAGGGGGATGGGGGGAGCAGTACTTC	CASSYSGGWGEQYF
TRBD1	TRBV4-1	NA	TRBJ1-4	TGCGCCAGCAGCCCGCTACAGGGGGGACGGGAAAAACTGTTTTTT	CASSPLQGGREKLFF
TRBD1	TRBV2	once	TRBJ1-1	TGTGCCAGCAGCCGGGACAGGGGGGAGATGAACACTGAAGCTTTCTTT	CASSRDRGEMNTEAFF
NA	TRBV9	NA	TRBJ1-1	TGTGCCAGCAGCGCTTCCGAATCAGCGCGAGACACTGAAGCTTTCTTT	CASSASESARDTEAFF
TRBD2	TRBV29-1	NA	TRBJ2-7	TGCAGCGTTGGCTCCGGGACTAGCGGGAGCCCACCCTACGAGCAGTACTTC	CSVGSGTSGSPPYEQYF
NA	TRBV30	NA	TRBJ1-1	TGTGCCTGGAGTGACGTAGCCCGACCGAACACTGAAGCTTTCTTT	CAWSDVARPNTEAFF
TRBD1	TRBV7-2	NA	TRBJ2-7	TGTGCCAGCAGCCCGACAGGGGGAGGCTACGAGCAGTACTTC	CASSPTGGGYEQYF
NA	TRBV5-1	NA	TRBJ2-1	TGCGCCAGCAGCCCCACAGGCTTGTTGAATGAGCAGTTCTTC	CASSPTGLLNEQFF
NA	TRBV5-1	NA	TRBJ1-4	TGCGCCAGCAGTACCCAGAGCGGGACATCAACTAATGAAAAACTGTTTTTT	CASSTQSGTSTNEKLFF
TRBD1	TRBV7-8	NA	TRBJ2-7	TGTGCCAGCAGCCTAATGGGGACAGGGGCTCTCGAGCAGTACTTC	CASSLMGTGALEQYF
TRBD1	TRBV2	once	TRBJ2-5	TGTGCCAGCCAGTGGGGACAGACGTACCAAGAGACCCAGTACTTC	CASQWGQTYQETQYF
NA	TRBV6-4	NA	TRBJ2-3	TGTGCCAGCGCCCTCGGCAGGGGAGATACGCAGTATTTT	CASALGRGDTQYF
NA	TRBV6-4	NA	TRBJ2-1	TGTGCCAGCAGTGCCGGTGCTTACAATGAGCAGTTCTTC	CASSAGAYNEQFF
NA	TRBV18	NA	TRBJ1-5	TGTGCCAGCTCACGGGGGGGCGATCAGCCCCAGCATTTT	CASSRGGDQPQHF
NA	TRBV9	NA	TRBJ1-2	TGTGCCAGCAGCGTAGTGGAGGAAACCGGCGGCTACACCTTC	CASSVVEETGGYTF
TRBD1	TRBV4-1	once	TRBJ1-5	TGCGCCAGCAGCCAAGACACAAGGACAGGGGAGGGGATCAGTCAGCCCCAGCATTTT	CASSQDTRTGEGISQPQHF
NA	TRBV25-1	few	TRBJ1-4	TGTGCCAGCACCCTAGGACATAATGAAAAACTGTTTTTT	CASTLGHNEKLFF